What follows are 3 T cell receptor beta chains derived from one specimen sequenced in a study of human T cells and chemical hapten exposure (dated by TCRdb to about 2021). According to the study, the label for this sample's time point signals: pre-sensitization, week 0. The treatment or condition label corresponds to: therapeutic diphenylcyclopropenone sensitization with weekly scalp DPC. The library was made by RACE. The sample was run on a NextSeq 500. The public reads were run again by TCRdb, first through fastp at Q25 and then through MiXCR, and only productive beta chains were kept. Identical CDR3 proteins give one entry, which carries the most common genes and DNA. In all, the sample holds around 300,000 distinct CDR3 sequences, and about 5.4% of those were seen once. The ten largest make up about 8.2% of the sample. The specimen was whole blood, collected in connection with sensitization to the hapten diphenylcyclopropenone (DPC). The receptor source for this set is a woman aged 18-30 years with alopecia areata. Some clones in this sample may be carry-over from other donors' samples.

The sample holds a few counts of this clonotype. This chain links TRBV18 with TRBJ2-3; D is uncertain. This CDR3 comprises 18 residues. The V end was cut by 1 base, the J end by 0 bases, with 17 bases between. The germline V gene encodes CDR1 KGHSH and CDR2 LQKENI. The CDR3 loop is CASSPRSQQLKSTDTQYF. CDR3 DNA sequence: TGTGCCAGCTCACCACGTTCACAGCAGTTGAAAAGCACAGATACGCAGTATTTT.

This clonotype was seen many times. The chain is built from TRBV6-5 and TRBJ1-3; D is undetermined. CDR3 size: 11 residues. Germline V gives CDR1 MNHEY, CDR2 SVGAGI. V was shortened by 8 bases and J by 8 bases, with 10 bases between the two germline ends. In DNA, the CDR3 is TGTGCCAGCCATTTTGGCGACACCATATATTTT. The encoded protein is CASHFGDTIYF.

This clonotype came up many times. V gene TRBV6-6 combines with J gene TRBJ1-5; D not resolved. Trimming took off 7 bases at V and 0 bases at J, with 10 bases between the two ends. In germline, CDR1 is MNHNY, CDR2 SVGAGI (reference sequence). The CDR3 loop spans 14 amino acids. CDR3 DNA: TGTGCCAGCAATGACGGTGATAGCAATCAGCCCCAGCATTTT. It translates to CASNDGDSNQPQHF.